These 17 T cell receptor beta chains share one sample of origin, sequenced in a study of blood T cells in healthy people across ages. Together with a sample-barcoded 5' primer, a J-beta primer mix was included in a second PCR lasting 7 to 11 cycles. TCRdb called the 5' RACE reads again in MiXCR, with one record for every CDR3 protein. The sample lists around 1,500,000 distinct CDR3 sequences, 42% seen once, with less than 8% in the top ten. The sequenced material came from blood. The receptor set was obtained from a woman under 30 in good health.

The chain uses TRBV27 and TRBJ2-3; 9 bases match TRBD1. Germline V gives CDR1 MNHEY, CDR2 SMNVEV (reference sequence). The CDR3 runs 17 residues. Unmatched junction bases numbered 16, after V lost 4 bases and J lost 8 bases. The CDR3 DNA sequence: TGTGCCAGCAGTTCTCGGGGGGCGGGACAGGGACCTCTTACGCAGTATTTT. It codes for CASSSRGAGQGPLTQYF.

The chain couples TRBV5-6 to TRBJ2-1; the match to TRBD2 covers 7 bases. Per germline, CDR1 SGHDT and CDR2 YYEEEE. The junction had 7 bases not matched to a gene; V was cut back by 4 bases and J by 3 bases. The CDR3 contains 15 residues. In nucleotides, the CDR3 is TGTGCCAGCAGCGTCTGGACTAGTAACTACAATGAGCAGTTCTTC. Translated: CASSVWTSNYNEQFF. Full variable domain (remainder filled in from reference TRBV5-6 and TRBJ2-1): DAGVTQSPTHLIKTRGQQVTLRCSPKSGHDTVSWYQQALGQGPQFIFQYYEEEERQRGNFPDRFSGHQFPNYSSELNVNALLLGDSALYLCASSVWTSNYNEQFFGPGTRLTVL.

The chain carries TRBV10-3 and TRBJ2-1; D unresolved. The germline gives CDR1 ENHRY, CDR2 SYGVKD. V was cut by 8 bases and J by 13 bases, with 24 bases left in between. The CDR3 is made up of 14 amino acids. CDR3 protein: CAIRDPAKQETQFF. CDR3 bases: TGTGCCATCCGCGACCCGGCAAAACAAGAGACCCAGTTCTTC.

The V gene is TRBV4-2, the J gene TRBJ2-1, with D unresolved. Germline loops: CDR1 LGHNA, CDR2 YNFKEQ. The CDR3 covers 14 residues. The V gene lost 0 bases and the J gene lost 13 bases, with 16 bases spanning the gap. The CDR3 DNA follows: TGTGCCAGCAGCCAAGATGTACTTCAGGAGACCCAGTTCTTC. Encoded protein: CASSQDVLQETQFF.

The chain has TRBV6-5 and TRBJ2-3; 9 nucleotides match TRBD2. The ends lost 4 bases at V and 4 bases at J; junction bases unmatched: 9. The germline V gene has CDR1 MNHEY and CDR2 SVGAGI. The CDR3 sequence is 16 residues long. In DNA form, the CDR3 reads TGTGCCAGCAGTTCAAAGCGGGGGGTTTATTCAGATACGCAGTATTTT. Protein: CASSSKRGVYSDTQYF.

The chain couples TRBV7-9 to TRBJ2-5; 7 bases match TRBD1. The germline V gene has CDR1 SEHNR and CDR2 FQNEAQ (reference sequence). The CDR3 spans 16 residues. V lost 5 bases and J lost 2; bases outside the gene matches: 11. The DNA of the CDR3 is TGTGCCAGCAGCGAGTTCGGGACAGTGAATCAAGAGACCCAGTACTTC. It is translated as CASSEFGTVNQETQYF.

This clonotype was observed many times. The chain is built from TRBV20-1 and TRBJ2-1, with 9 bases matching TRBD1. CDR3 length: 16 residues. CDR1 DFQATT and CDR2 SNEGSKA come from the germline V gene (reference sequence). V lost 5 bases and J lost 8; bases outside the gene matches: 16. The CDR3 region is CSAPDPADRGRDEQFF. CDR3 bases: TGCAGTGCTCCTGACCCGGCGGACAGGGGTAGGGATGAGCAGTTCTTC.

This clonotype showed up just a few times. CDR3 amino acids: CATSSPASTDTQYF. The CDR3 nucleotides are TGTGCCACCAGCAGCCCAGCTAGCACAGATACGCAGTATTTT. The genes are TRBV15 and TRBJ2-3; no clear D gene. CDR3 length equals 14 residues. Germline assignment: CDR1 LNHNV and CDR2 YYDKDF (reference sequence). Trimming shortened V by 3 bases and J by 0 bases, and 7 bases separated the two germline ends.

This clonotype was recorded a few times. The V gene is TRBV29-1, the J gene TRBJ2-1, with TRBD1 as a possible D gene (6 bases). TRBJ2-7 explains the end of the DNA better; the J call may be wrong. CDR3 length: 13 residues. Germline V lookup: CDR1 SQVTM, CDR2 ANQGSEA. CDR3 loop: CSFLQGSYNEQYF. The CDR3 DNA is TGCAGCTTCCTACAGGGCTCCTACAATGAGCAGTACTTC.

V usage is TRBV21-1 and J usage is TRBJ1-2; TRBD1 is the table's D call and was not checked against the DNA. TRBV21-1 is recorded as a pseudogene. This CDR3 is built from 15 residues. Here the CDR3 DNA reads TGTGCCAGCAGCAAAGCGGACAGCCAAAACTATGGCTACACCTTC. This gives the protein CASSKADSQNYGYTF.

The rearrangement joins TRBV6-6 to TRBJ2-2; TRBD1 aligns across 7 bases. The CDR3 sequence is 17 residues long. Germline V gene data show CDR1 as MNHNY and CDR2 as SVGAGI (reference sequence). J gave up 3 bases and V 0 bases, and 7 bases lay outside the gene matches. The CDR3 loop reads CASSYSRQGVDTGELFF. The CDR3 DNA reads as TGTGCCAGCAGTTACTCAAGACAGGGAGTTGACACCGGGGAGCTGTTTTTT.

This sequence joins TRBV6-1 and TRBJ2-1; D may be TRBD2 (6 bases). The V end lost 9 bases, the J end lost 9 bases, and 30 bases lay between the germline ends. The CDR3 has 17 residues. Per germline, CDR1 MNHNS and CDR2 SASEGT. CDR3 bases: TGTGCCAGACAAACCTATAGGAGGGAACCAGGTAGGGTTGAGCAGTTCTTC. It translates to CARQTYRREPGRVEQFF.

The CDR3 DNA sequence: TGCAGTGCTAGAGAAGCCGGGAACATGAACACTGAAGCTTTCTTT. Its translation: CSAREAGNMNTEAFF. The chain employs TRBV20-1 and TRBJ1-1; D is uncertain. The CDR3 spans 15 residues. The germline V and J ends were trimmed by 0 bases and 0 bases, with 11 bases remaining between them. Germline V gene sequence: CDR1 DFQATT, CDR2 SNEGSKA (reference sequence).

This chain links TRBV20-1 with TRBJ1-2; D unclear. Per the germline V gene, CDR1 is DFQATT and CDR2 is SNEGSKA (reference sequence). Deletions cut 8 bases from V and 7 bases from J, with 14 bases between. The CDR3 is 11 amino acids. CDR3 amino acids: CSKTGRAGYTF. The CDR3 DNA follows: TGCAGTAAAACGGGGAGGGCTGGCTACACCTTC.

This clonotype was seen many times. Its ends do not fully match the called genes, so a read error is possible. This sequence joins TRBV5-1 and TRBJ1-1; D perhaps matches TRBD1 (5 bases). CDR1 is SGHRS and CDR2 is YFSETQ in the germline V gene. The CDR3 loop spans 14 amino acids. Here the CDR3 reads CASSRAGMNTEAFF. For the CDR3, the DNA is TGTGCCAGCAGCCGTGCAGGGATGAACACTGAAGCTTTCTTT.

J is TRBJ2-7 and V is TRBV3-1; either TRBD1 or TRBD2 may supply D (6 bases each). The ends were cut back, 1 base at V and 5 bases at J, with 12 bases in the middle. The CDR3 sequence is 14 residues long. Germline V CDR1 and CDR2: LGHDT, YNNKEL (reference sequence). The CDR3 loop is CASSQVGGGDEQYF. The CDR3 nucleotides read TGTGCCAGCAGCCAAGTAGGGGGAGGTGACGAGCAGTACTTC.

V usage is TRBV20-1 and J usage is TRBJ2-3; TRBD2 agrees at 11 bases. Germline V gives CDR1 DFQATT, CDR2 SNEGSKA (reference sequence). V lost 3 bases, J lost 2 bases, and 10 bases stayed unmatched. The CDR3 covers 17 residues. CDR3 protein: CSARDLTSGGPTDTQYF. In DNA, the CDR3 is TGCAGTGCTAGGGATCTCACTAGCGGGGGTCCCACAGATACGCAGTATTTT.